This passage covers 19 T cell receptor beta chains from one sample sequenced in a study of blood T cell repertoires in COVID-19. The protocol was immunoSEQ multiplex PCR, while the TCRdb copy is restricted to in-frame clones and leaves out a portion. The data show 150,000 to 200,000 clones, with roughly 82% seen just once and 8% to 9.5% held by the top ten. Sequenced sample: peripheral blood. These receptors were collected from a woman aged 65 to 85 with acute or convalescent COVID-19.

This clone appeared once. V usage is TRBV11-2 and J usage is TRBJ1-2; 7 bases fit TRBD1. CDR3 size: 15 residues. The germline V gene has CDR1 SGHAT and CDR2 FQNNGV. The V gene end was trimmed by 5 bases and the J gene end by 0 bases; junction bases not matched to a gene: 6. The CDR3 region has the DNA TGTGCCAGCAGCGGACGACAGGGACCTAACTATGGCTACACCTTC. Protein sequence: CASSGRQGPNYGYTF.

This clone has just a few counts. V is TRBV28 and J is TRBJ1-2; D not certain. Per germline, CDR1 MDHEN and CDR2 SYDVKM. There are 12 residues in the CDR3. With 8 bases removed from V and 8 bases from J, the gap between germline ends came to 15 bases. As DNA, the CDR3 is TGTGCCAGCGAGAGAGGCGTGGAGGGCTACACCTTC. It yields the protein CASERGVEGYTF.

This clone has a handful of counts. V is TRBV28 and J is TRBJ1-5, with D tentatively TRBD1 (6 bases). The CDR3 contains 14 residues. CDR1 and CDR2 from the germline V gene are MDHEN and SYDVKM. V lost 6 bases to trimming and J lost 7 bases, with 16 bases between them. The CDR3 loop is CASSQKGERQPQHF. The CDR3 DNA reads TGTGCCAGCAGCCAAAAGGGGGAGCGACAGCCCCAGCATTTT.

The chain carries TRBV5-1 and TRBJ1-2; 8 bases match TRBD1. The junction had 10 bases not matched to a gene; V was cut back by 4 bases and J by 8 bases. The germline gives CDR1 SGHRS, CDR2 YFSETQ. The CDR3 extends over 14 amino acids. CDR3 bases: TGCGCCAGCAGCGCAATGCAGGGGGCGGAAGGCTACACCTTC. Translating it yields CASSAMQGAEGYTF.

In nucleotides, the CDR3 is TGTGCCAGCGACCCGGGGGATTCCTACGAGCAGTACTTC. The encoded protein is CASDPGDSYEQYF. The rearrangement joins TRBV7-9 to TRBJ2-7, with D possibly being TRBD2 (6 bases). V was pared by 8 bases and J by 1 base, with 12 bases between. The CDR3 loop spans 13 amino acids. Looked up from germline, CDR1 is SEHNR and CDR2 is FQNEAQ (reference sequence).

The chain combines TRBV5-1 with TRBJ1-1; D remains unclear. V lost 4 bases and J lost 0, with 7 bases in between. The CDR3 has 13 amino acids. Germline V gene lookup returns CDR1 SGHRS and CDR2 YFSETQ. The CDR3 bases are TGCGCCAGCAGCCTAATCCTGAACACTGAAGCTTTCTTT. It specifies CASSLILNTEAFF.

The CDR3 DNA follows: TGTGCCAGCAGCCTTGGGACAGGTGGGTCCTACGAGCAGTACTTC. This translates into CASSLGTGGSYEQYF. The genes are TRBV7-6 and TRBJ2-7, with 8 bases fitting TRBD1. V shed 5 bases, J shed 1 base, and the junction held 7 bases outside the gene matches. The CDR3 is made up of 15 amino acids. Germline CDR1 SGHVS, CDR2 FNYEAQ.

The chain uses TRBV7-2 and TRBJ1-2, with D possibly being TRBD1 (6 bases). The CDR3 length is 13 residues. V was clipped by 4 bases and J by 6 bases, with 12 bases between them. CDR1 SGHTA and CDR2 FQGNSA come from the germline V gene. CDR3 DNA sequence: TGTGCCAGCAGCTCTTACAGGGTGGATGGCTACACCTTC. Its translation is CASSSYRVDGYTF.

The V call is TRBV6-2 or TRBV6-3, the J call TRBJ1-6; D ambiguous. This CDR3 contains 20 residues. Germline loops: CDR1 MNHEY, CDR2 SVGEGT. Trimming cost V 2 bases and J 0 bases, with 20 bases left between them. The CDR3, as DNA: TGTGCCAGCAGTTACCGGAGGGCGCAGGAACCGAGCTCCTATAATTCACCCCTCCACTTT. Translation gives CASSYRRAQEPSSYNSPLHF.

The chain recombines TRBV28 with TRBJ2-5, with D unresolved. The germline V gene has CDR1 MDHEN and CDR2 SYDVKM. V lost 5 bases, J lost 5 bases, and 15 bases lay in between. CDR3 length: 14 amino acids. CDR3 in amino acids: CASSTLPTRETQYF. In nucleotides, the CDR3 is TGTGCCAGCAGTACCCTCCCCACCCGGGAGACCCAGTACTTC.

This chain uses TRBV24-1 with TRBJ2-7, with TRBD1 matching over 9 bases. Germline V gives CDR1 KGHDR, CDR2 SFDVKD. The CDR3 spans 17 residues. J lost 3 bases, V lost 0 bases, and 8 bases had no gene match. The CDR3 reads CATSDLDPRDRDYEQYF. The CDR3 nucleotides read TGTGCCACCAGTGATTTGGATCCTCGGGACAGGGACTACGAGCAGTACTTC.

The rearrangement links TRBV6-2 or TRBV6-3 to TRBJ2-5; 10 bases align to TRBD2. V dropped 0 bases and J dropped 4; count of bases not matched to a gene: 11. Germline assignment: CDR1 MNHEY and CDR2 SVGEGT. The CDR3 loop spans 18 amino acids. CDR3 sequence: CASSYSISSGSSTETQYF. The CDR3 DNA follows: TGTGCCAGCAGTTACTCGATCTCTAGCGGGAGCTCAACAGAGACCCAGTACTTC.

The rearrangement uses TRBV6-2 or TRBV6-3 and TRBJ2-1; 9 bases map to TRBD1. CDR1 and CDR2 (germline): MNHEY, SVGEGT. The junction had 4 bases not matched to a gene; V was cut back by 4 bases and J by 6 bases. The CDR3 has 14 amino acids. The CDR3 DNA is TGTGCCAGCAGTTCACGGACAGGGGTCAATGAGCAGTTCTTC. Protein sequence: CASSSRTGVNEQFF.

Details on this clone: This sample also contains other DNA sequences that code for the same CDR3. The chain recombines TRBV5-1 with TRBJ2-7; D might be TRBD2 (6 bases). Germline assignment: CDR1 SGHRS and CDR2 YFSETQ. Trimming stripped 3 bases from V and 3 bases from J, with 19 bases between. The CDR3 spans 16 residues. CDR3 protein: CASSWTGVVGGYEQYF. DNA for the CDR3: TGCGCCAGCAGCTGGACCGGGGTCGTGGGGGGCTACGAGCAGTACTTC.

The chain joins TRBV3-1 (or the pseudogene TRBV3-2) to TRBJ1-2, with 8 bases lining up with TRBD1. The ends lost 1 base at V and 6 bases at J; junction bases unmatched: 7. In germline, CDR1 is LGHDT, CDR2 YNNKEL (reference sequence). The CDR3 runs 15 residues. The CDR3 reads CASSQGTGSYDGYTF. CDR3 bases: TGTGCCAGCAGCCAAGGGACAGGGAGCTACGATGGCTACACCTTC.

CDR3 protein: CASSLDRGQPQHF. The CDR3 DNA sequence: TGTGCCAGCAGCTTGGACAGGGGTCAGCCCCAGCATTTT. V is TRBV7-9 and J is TRBJ1-5; 9 bases are a match to TRBD1. Germline V CDR1 and CDR2: SEHNR, FQNEAQ (reference sequence). Germline trimming cut 3 bases from V and 6 bases from J; bases unmatched to any gene: 0. This CDR3 has 13 amino acids.

The chain combines TRBV19 with TRBJ1-5, with 8 bases that match TRBD1. V lost 3 bases, J lost 1 base, and 5 bases stayed unmatched. CDR1 and CDR2 (germline): LNHDA, SQIVND (reference sequence). The CDR3 runs 16 residues. CDR3 nucleotides: TGTGCCAGTAGTATCCGCAGGGGGCAAAGCAATCAGCCCCAGCATTTT. It encodes CASSIRRGQSNQPQHF.

The V and J genes are TRBV6-6 and TRBJ2-7, with 12 bases lining up with TRBD2. CDR3 length equals 16 residues. J was trimmed by 2 bases and V by 2 bases; bases with no gene match: 4. CDR1 and CDR2 from the germline V gene are MNHNY and SVGAGI (reference sequence). CDR3 coding DNA: TGTGCCAGCAGTTACGCACTAGCGGGAGGACCCTACGAGCAGTACTTC. Encoded protein: CASSYALAGGPYEQYF.

This clone was recorded once. This CDR3 is CASSQASGGPEEQFF. DNA of the CDR3: TGTGCCAGCAGCCAGGCTAGCGGGGGGCCAGAGGAGCAGTTCTTC. The V gene is TRBV3-1 (or the pseudogene TRBV3-2), the J gene TRBJ2-1, with 11 nucleotides matching TRBD2. The germline V gene encodes CDR1 LGHDT and CDR2 YNNKEL (reference sequence). Unmatched junction bases numbered 8, after V lost 3 bases and J lost 10 bases. There are 15 residues in the CDR3.